This T cell receptor (beta chain) comes out of a study of graft-versus-host responses after intestinal transplantation. Clones were sequenced by immunoSEQ multiplex PCR, and TCRdb holds only the in-frame ones, with some missing. Counted here are around 95,000 clones, 87% occurring once; the ten biggest clones make up around 0.98%. The table lists this clone with a count of one. Its specificity is unknown. In germline, CDR1 is LNHDA, CDR2 SQIVND (reference sequence). V was clipped by 6 bases and J by 4 bases, with 12 bases between them. This CDR3 spans 13 amino acids. The chain recombines TRBV19 with TRBJ1-2; no clear D. The input for sequencing was unstimulated CD4+ T cells sorted from spleen or lymph node cells, taken before transplant. The receptor was derived from a human donor who was the organ donor for an intestinal transplant. The CDR3 nucleotides read TGTGCCAGTAGATCCCCCTTGGGCTATGGCTACACCTTC. Amino acids: CASRSPLGYGYTF.